This T cell receptor beta chain was recorded in a study of blood T cell repertoires in COVID-19. Looking at the study overall: The cDNA or gDNA used as material had been derived from T cells, B-cell-depleted T cells, or PBMCs.

This CDR3 contains 14 residues. Germline V gives CDR1 LGHDT, CDR2 YNNKEL (reference sequence). The ends lost 4 bases at V and 7 bases at J; junction bases unmatched: 7. TCRdb's table, derived via immunoSEQ multiplex PCR, lists solely in-frame clones and lacks some. The data contain around 110,000 clones, less than 85% of them singletons. This chain connects TRBV3-1 (or the pseudogene TRBV3-2) to TRBJ1-3, with 7 bases lining up with TRBD1. The source of this sequence is a woman aged 60 to 75 with acute or convalescent COVID-19. Input material: peripheral blood. The CDR3 bases are TGTGCCAGCAGCCCGAGACAGGGTCCGAACACCATATATTTT. This translates into CASSPRQGPNTIYF.